One TCR beta chain is described in this entry. Antigen: not known. This record comes from a study of T cell responses to AZD1222 COVID-19 vaccine. Study outcomes and limitations: Spike-specific TCR depth and breadth grew after two AZD1222 doses.

The CDR3 length is 12 residues. The germline V gene encodes CDR1 MNHEY and CDR2 SVGAGI. Trimming stripped 6 bases from V and 8 bases from J, with 13 bases between. Repertoires were generated with immunoSEQ multiplex PCR, while TCRdb's copy carries only in-frame clones and drops some. The data contain just under 95,000 clones, 70% to 90% of them singletons. The receptor was derived from an adult in good health. The sample in question was peripheral blood, obtained on day 0 of AZD1222 vaccination. V and J are TRBV6-5 and TRBJ1-2, with TRBD1 as a possible D gene (6 bases). CDR3 amino acids: CASRQGREGYTF. CDR3 nucleotide sequence: TGTGCCAGCAGACAGGGAAGAGAAGGCTACACCTTC.